This T cell receptor (beta chain) was obtained from a study of siplizumab effects on memory and regulatory T cells. General study points: Greater diversity than memory cells seemed evident in naive T cells, which also appeared to be major alloresponse contributors. Among sequences traceable to unstimulated CD4+ memory cells, alloreactive ones were significantly reduced by siplizumab. No naive or memory phenotype could be assigned to roughly 80-95% of proliferating clones.

Using immunoSEQ multiplex PCR, the repertoire was profiled, and TCRdb retains in-frame clones only, with some absent. Altogether about 100,000 clones are present, approximately 94% being singletons, with the ten largest covering about 1.2%. Regarding this clone: What it binds is unknown.

The germline gives CDR1 SQVTM, CDR2 ANQGSEA. Trimming cost V 4 bases and J 3 bases, with 16 bases left between them. CDR3 length: 14 amino acids. The TCR originated in a human donor in good health. Source material: non-Treg CD4+ T cells sorted from blood. The rearrangement links TRBV29-1 to TRBJ2-7, with D unresolved. The DNA for the CDR3 is TGCAGCGTTGTCCTCCCCACGCAGATCTACGAGCAGTACTTC. Protein sequence: CSVVLPTQIYEQYF.